The 23 T cell receptor beta chains below come from one sample, sequenced in a study of metastatic and nonmetastatic thyroid tumors. No treatment had been given to any patient before thyroid surgery. TCRdb reassembled clones from the PCR reads with MiXCR. The sample shows some 64,000 clones, just over 4% of them seen only once. The source material was blood. The receptors stem from a female donor with papillary thyroid cancer or a benign thyroid nodule (not recorded which). Some clones in this sample may be carry-over from other donors' samples.

CDR3 sequence: CASSLEGVDQTKSYEQYF. Written as DNA, the CDR3 is TGTGCCAGCAGTTTAGAGGGAGTGGATCAGACAAAATCCTACGAGCAGTACTTC. The chain is built from TRBV12-3 or TRBV12-4 and TRBJ2-7; the D gene is possibly TRBD2 (5 bases). This CDR3 contains 18 residues. V lost 1 base and J 1 base, leaving 20 bases between the germline ends.

About this clone itself: A read error is possible here, since a much larger clone lies one base away. V usage is TRBV7-3 and J usage is TRBJ1-1; 11 nucleotides align to TRBD1. Germline V gene data show CDR1 as SGHTA and CDR2 as FQGTGA. The CDR3 is 16 amino acids. V was clipped by 4 bases and J by 2 bases; unmatched bases: 6. The CDR3 spells CASSWDRGYNNTEAFF. DNA for the CDR3: TGTGCCAGCAGCTGGGACAGGGGGTACAATAACACTGAAGCTTTCTTT.

This clone has ten or more counts. The chain has TRBV20-1 and TRBJ2-5; 11 bases map to TRBD2. The CDR3 contains 16 residues. CDR1 and CDR2 (germline): DFQATT, SNEGSKA (reference sequence). V gave up 8 bases and J gave up 3 bases; unmatched junction bases: 14. The DNA of the CDR3 is TGCAGTCCTCAATTAACTAGCGGGGGTGTGAAAGAGACCCAGTACTTC. Amino acids: CSPQLTSGGVKETQYF.

This chain joins TRBV6-1 and TRBJ2-7; D might be TRBD2 (5 bases). Germline V gene data show CDR1 as MNHNS and CDR2 as SASEGT. The CDR3 consists of 16 residues. V lost 3 bases and J lost 7, with 22 bases in between. This CDR3 reads CASSDSGLAGYNEQYF. The CDR3 nucleotides are TGTGCCAGCAGTGATTCCGGACTGGCGGGCTACAATGAGCAGTACTTC.

At least ten counts were recorded for this clone. This chain links TRBV27 with TRBJ2-7, with 8 positions matching TRBD2. V was clipped by 3 bases and J by 2 bases; unmatched bases: 6. Per germline, CDR1 MNHEY and CDR2 SMNVEV (reference sequence). The CDR3 spans 15 residues. The CDR3 nucleotides read TGTGCCAGCAGTTTCCTAGCGGGTCCACCCTACGAGCAGTACTTC. Translating gives CASSFLAGPPYEQYF.

CDR3 protein: CASNGGAVANVLTF. As DNA, the CDR3 is TGTGCCAGCAATGGGGGGGCTGTGGCCAACGTCCTGACTTTC. The chain has TRBV6-1 and TRBJ2-6, with a weak D call TRBD2 (7 bases). The CDR3 spans 14 residues. In germline, CDR1 is MNHNS, CDR2 SASEGT. V was cut by 7 bases and J by 6 bases, with 13 bases left in between.

Concerning this clone itself: Here the CDR3 omits its conserved ending phenylalanine or tryptophan, so a read error is the likely source. The CDR3 loop reads CPTSRDLQVGIYGYTL. Written as DNA, the CDR3 is TGTCCCACCAGCAGAGATCTCCAGGTGGGGATCTATGGCTACACCCTC. J is TRBJ1-2 and V is TRBV15; D unresolved. This CDR3 has 16 amino acids. Germline values: CDR1 LNHNV, CDR2 YYDKDF (reference sequence).

This clone has at least ten counts. Other DNA sequences from this sample encode an identical CDR3 as well. The rearrangement joins TRBV6-1 to TRBJ1-5; D is unresolved. The CDR3 is made up of 16 amino acids. V gave up 4 bases and J gave up 0 bases, with 13 bases separating them. From germline, CDR1 is MNHNS and CDR2 SASEGT. The CDR3 DNA reads as TGTGCCAGCAGTGGGACTGTTGAATGTAGCAATCAGCCCCAGCATTTT. It encodes CASSGTVECSNQPQHF.

This chain connects TRBV19 to TRBJ1-2, with TRBD1 matching over 7 bases. Germline assignment: CDR1 LNHDA and CDR2 SQIVND (reference sequence). V was pared by 2 bases and J by 3 bases, with 12 bases of the junction left unmatched. The CDR3 is 17 amino acids. The CDR3 spells CASSIRGQQGGHYGYTF. CDR3 nucleotides: TGTGCCAGTAGTATAAGGGGGCAACAGGGTGGTCACTATGGCTACACCTTC. Full variable domain (outside the CDR3, taken from reference TRBV19 and TRBJ1-2): DGGITQSPKYLFRKEGQNVTLSCEQNLNHDAMYWYRQDPGQGLRLIYYSQIVNDFQKGDIAEGYSVSREKKESFPLTVTSAQKNPTAFYLCASSIRGQQGGHYGYTFGSGTRLTVV.

This clone was counted ten times or more. This sequence joins TRBV27 and TRBJ2-1, with 8 bases that match TRBD2. J lost 6 bases, V lost 3 bases, and 10 bases had no gene match. CDR3 length equals 16 residues. CDR1 and CDR2 from the germline V gene are MNHEY and SMNVEV (reference sequence). The CDR3 sequence is CASSLGWGLVSNEQFF. CDR3 DNA sequence: TGTGCCAGCAGTTTGGGTTGGGGACTAGTGTCCAATGAGCAGTTCTTC.

This clone was detected ten times or more. The V gene is TRBV11-2, the J gene TRBJ1-2; maybe TRBD1 (6 bases). The germline V gene encodes CDR1 SGHAT and CDR2 FQNNGV. V lost 4 bases and J 4 bases, leaving 16 bases between the germline ends. This CDR3 spans 15 amino acids. CDR3 DNA sequence: TGTGCCAGCAGCTCCCAAGGGGGTTCGGGCTATGGCTACACCTTC. It specifies CASSSQGGSGYGYTF.

This clone has ten or more counts. A much larger clone differs by one base, so this may be a read error. Within the sample, other DNA sequences also encode this same CDR3. This chain links TRBV2 with TRBJ2-3; TRBD1 matches at 7 bases. In germline, CDR1 is SNHLY, CDR2 FYNNEI. The CDR3 spans 14 residues. The CDR3 sequence: CASSALGGIDTQYF. The CDR3 DNA reads as TGTGCTAGCAGTGCGTTAGGGGGCATAGATACGCAGTATTTT. Full variable domain (outside the CDR3, taken from reference TRBV2 and TRBJ2-3): EPEVTQTPSHQVTQMGQEVILRCVPISNHLYFYWYRQILGQKVEFLVSFYNNEISEKSEIFDDQFSVERPDGSNFTLKIRSTKLEDSAMYFCASSALGGIDTQYFGPGTRLTVL.

This clone was seen repeatedly, ten times or more. Other DNA sequences from this sample encode an identical CDR3 as well. V usage is TRBV7-8 and J usage is TRBJ2-3; D gene unclear. Trimming removed 6 bases at V and 2 bases at J, with 9 bases between. The CDR3 is made up of 13 amino acids. Looked up from germline, CDR1 is SGHVS and CDR2 is FQNEAQ. The CDR3 DNA reads TGTGCCAGCAGGGTATCTCTCACAGATACGCAGTATTTT. This encodes CASRVSLTDTQYF.

The table lists this clone with many counts. This chain connects TRBV12-5 to TRBJ2-7; D not certain. The CDR3 has 15 residues. V was trimmed by 5 bases and J by 5 bases, leaving 19 bases between them. CDR1 and CDR2 from the germline V gene are LGHNT and FRNRAP. For the CDR3, the DNA is TGTGCTAGTGGTGCCTTGAGCCAGGATAAAGACGAGCAGTACTTC. It codes for CASGALSQDKDEQYF.

J is TRBJ1-2 and V is TRBV7-9; D gene unclear. This CDR3 is 16 amino acids long. V lost 1 base, J lost 5 bases, and 17 bases lay in between. Germline V gene lookup returns CDR1 SEHNR and CDR2 FQNEAQ (reference sequence). The CDR3 nucleotides read TGTGCCAGCAGCTTAGTTACAGCCAACTTGGGGTATGGCTACACCTTC. It specifies CASSLVTANLGYGYTF.

This clone appeared many times. The chain has TRBV5-4 and TRBJ1-6; possibly TRBD1 for D (5 bases). Germline V gives CDR1 SGHNT, CDR2 YYREEE (reference sequence). The V and J ends lost 0 bases and 14 bases respectively, with 12 bases between them. The length of the CDR3 is 13 residues. The DNA of the CDR3 is TGTGCCAGCAGCTTGGAGGGACGTACAACCCTCCACTTT. The encoded protein is CASSLEGRTTLHF.

This clone occurred many times. V usage is TRBV30 and J usage is TRBJ2-2, with a weak D call TRBD1 (7 bases). The CDR3 spans 14 residues. With 4 bases removed from V and 7 bases from J, the gap between germline ends came to 16 bases. Germline lookup yields CDR1 GTSNPN and CDR2 SVGIG (reference sequence). CDR3 amino acids: CAWNQGEVGGELFF. The CDR3 DNA sequence: TGTGCCTGGAATCAGGGGGAGGTGGGCGGGGAGCTGTTTTTT.

This clone was seen only a few times. The chain is built from TRBV7-3 and TRBJ2-5; D may be TRBD2 (6 bases). Per the germline V gene, CDR1 is SGHTA and CDR2 is FQGTGA. This CDR3 has 17 residues. V lost 6 bases, J lost 5 bases, and 25 bases lay in between. The CDR3 reads CASRPKTVRVGGETQYF. In DNA, the CDR3 is TGTGCCAGCAGACCAAAGACCGTCAGGGTCGGAGGGGAGACCCAGTACTTC.

This clone was observed many times. This chain joins TRBV2 and TRBJ2-5, with D perhaps given as TRBD1 or TRBD2 (5 bases each). There are 13 residues in the CDR3. V was shortened by 3 bases and J by 5 bases, with 10 bases between the two germline ends. Germline V lookup: CDR1 SNHLY, CDR2 FYNNEI. The CDR3 loop reads CASSDGWGETQYF. As DNA, the CDR3 is TGTGCCAGCAGTGACGGCTGGGGGGAGACCCAGTACTTC.

The rearrangement joins TRBV27 to TRBJ2-2; no definite D call. Germline assignment: CDR1 MNHEY and CDR2 SMNVEV (reference sequence). V was cut by 5 bases and J by 3 bases, with 7 bases left in between. CDR3 size: 13 residues. The CDR3 sequence: CASSIYDTGELFF. The CDR3 DNA reads as TGTGCCAGCAGTATTTACGACACCGGGGAGCTGTTTTTT.

This clone came up many times. A much larger clone sits a single nucleotide away, making a read error possible. V and J are TRBV9 and TRBJ1-3; D not resolved. V was clipped by 7 bases and J by 2 bases, with 16 bases between them. Germline assignment: CDR1 SGDLS and CDR2 YYNGEE. CDR3 length: 15 residues. This chain's CDR3 is CASGEARAPGNTIYF. CDR3 nucleotides: TGTGCCAGCGGCGAAGCCAGAGCGCCTGGAAACACCATATATTTT.

The CDR3 loop reads CAWSVGTGGEKLFF. The CDR3 nucleotides are TGTGCCTGGAGTGTCGGGACAGGGGGGGAAAAACTGTTTTTT. V is TRBV30 and J is TRBJ1-4; 11 bases match TRBD1. After removal of 0 bases from V and 8 bases from J, the junction contained 2 bases not matched to a gene. This CDR3 region has 14 residues. Germline CDR1 and CDR2: GTSNPN and SVGIG (reference sequence). The complete variable domain, with remaining parts taken from reference TRBV30 and TRBJ1-4, reads SQTIHQWPATLVQPVGSPLSLECTVEGTSNPNLYWYRQAAGRGLQLLFYSVGIGQISSEVPQNLSASRPQDRQFILSSKKLLLSDSGFYLCAWSVGTGGEKLFFGSGTQLSVL.

This clone was counted at least ten times. The chain is built from TRBV27 and TRBJ2-7; 7 bases line up with TRBD1. The CDR3 spans 13 residues. The V segment lost 5 bases and the J segment 2 bases; nucleotides outside the gene matches: 3. CDR1 MNHEY and CDR2 SMNVEV come from the germline V gene (reference sequence). CDR3 amino acids: CASSHRGTYEQYF. CDR3 coding DNA: TGTGCCAGCAGTCACAGGGGCACCTACGAGCAGTACTTC.